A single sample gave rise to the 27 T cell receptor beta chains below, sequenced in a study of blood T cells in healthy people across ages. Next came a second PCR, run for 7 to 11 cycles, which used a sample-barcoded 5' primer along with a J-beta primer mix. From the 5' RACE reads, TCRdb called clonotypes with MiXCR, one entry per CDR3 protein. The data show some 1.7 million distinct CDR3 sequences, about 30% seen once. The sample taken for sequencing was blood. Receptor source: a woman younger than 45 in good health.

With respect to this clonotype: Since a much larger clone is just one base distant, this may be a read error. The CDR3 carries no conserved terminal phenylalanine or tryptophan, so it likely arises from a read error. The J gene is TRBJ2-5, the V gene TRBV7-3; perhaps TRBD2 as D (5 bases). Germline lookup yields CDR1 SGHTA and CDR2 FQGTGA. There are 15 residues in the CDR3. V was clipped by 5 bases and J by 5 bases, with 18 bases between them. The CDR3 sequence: CASSPVHEGRETQYV. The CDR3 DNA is TGTGCCAGCAGCCCCGTCCACGAGGGTCGGGAGACCCAGTACGTC.

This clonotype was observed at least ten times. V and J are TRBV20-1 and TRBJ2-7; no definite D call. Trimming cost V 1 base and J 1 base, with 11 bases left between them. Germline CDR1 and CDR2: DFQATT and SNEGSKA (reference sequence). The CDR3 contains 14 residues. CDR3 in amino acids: CSARGTPTSYEQYF. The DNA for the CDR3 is TGCAGTGCTAGAGGAACCCCCACTTCCTACGAGCAGTACTTC.

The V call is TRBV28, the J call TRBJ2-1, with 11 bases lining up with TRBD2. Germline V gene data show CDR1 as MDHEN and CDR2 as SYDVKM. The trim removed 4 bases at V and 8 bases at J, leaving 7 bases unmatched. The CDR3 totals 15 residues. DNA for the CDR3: TGTGCCAGCAGTTCTATAGCGGGGGGGATCTATGAGCAGTTCTTC. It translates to CASSSIAGGIYEQFF.

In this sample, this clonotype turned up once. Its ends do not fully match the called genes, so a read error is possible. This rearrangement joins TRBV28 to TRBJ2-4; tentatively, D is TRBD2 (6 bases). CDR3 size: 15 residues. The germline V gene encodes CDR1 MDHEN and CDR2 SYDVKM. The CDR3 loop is CVSSFGGWYKNIQYF. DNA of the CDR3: TGTGTCAGCAGTTTTGGGGGGTGGTACAAAAACATTCAGTACTTC.

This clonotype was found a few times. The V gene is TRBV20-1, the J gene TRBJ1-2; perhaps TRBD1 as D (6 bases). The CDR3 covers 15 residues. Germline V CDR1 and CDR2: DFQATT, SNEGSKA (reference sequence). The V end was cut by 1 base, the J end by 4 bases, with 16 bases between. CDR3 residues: CSARVLDSRGYGYTF. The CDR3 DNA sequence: TGCAGTGCTAGAGTTTTAGACTCCAGGGGCTATGGCTACACCTTC.

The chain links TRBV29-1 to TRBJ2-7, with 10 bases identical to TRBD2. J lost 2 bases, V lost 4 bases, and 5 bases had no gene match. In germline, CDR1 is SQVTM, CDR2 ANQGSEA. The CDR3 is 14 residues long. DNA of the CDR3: TGCAGCGTTGGTGTACTAGCGGGAACCTACGAGCAGTACTTC. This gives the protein CSVGVLAGTYEQYF.

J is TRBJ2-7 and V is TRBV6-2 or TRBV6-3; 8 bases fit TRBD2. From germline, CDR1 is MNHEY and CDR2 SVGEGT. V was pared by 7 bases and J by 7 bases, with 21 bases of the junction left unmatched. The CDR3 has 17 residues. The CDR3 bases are TGTGCCAGCACCCCCGGGGGGAGCGGGAGCCGACGAGATGAGCAGTACTTC. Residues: CASTPGGSGSRRDEQYF.

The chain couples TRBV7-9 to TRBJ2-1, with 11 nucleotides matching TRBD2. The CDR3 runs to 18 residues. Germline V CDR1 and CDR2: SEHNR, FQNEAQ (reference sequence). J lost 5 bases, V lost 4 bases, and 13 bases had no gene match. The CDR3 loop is CASSSGGGTSGGDNEQFF. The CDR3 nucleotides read TGTGCCAGCAGCTCCGGAGGGGGAACTAGCGGGGGCGACAATGAGCAGTTCTTC.

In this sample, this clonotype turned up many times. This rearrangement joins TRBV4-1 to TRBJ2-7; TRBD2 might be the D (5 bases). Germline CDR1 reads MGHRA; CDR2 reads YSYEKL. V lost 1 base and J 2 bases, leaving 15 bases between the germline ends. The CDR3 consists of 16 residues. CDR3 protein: CASSQAQETGTYEQYF. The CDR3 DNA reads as TGCGCCAGCAGCCAAGCGCAAGAGACCGGGACCTACGAGCAGTACTTC.

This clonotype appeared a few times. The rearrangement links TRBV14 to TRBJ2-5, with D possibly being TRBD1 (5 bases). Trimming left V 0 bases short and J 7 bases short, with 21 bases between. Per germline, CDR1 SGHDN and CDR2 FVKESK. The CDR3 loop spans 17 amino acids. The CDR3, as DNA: TGTGCCAGCAGCCAAGAATGGGGCCGGGCCAATTCACGGACCCAGTACTTC. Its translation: CASSQEWGRANSRTQYF.

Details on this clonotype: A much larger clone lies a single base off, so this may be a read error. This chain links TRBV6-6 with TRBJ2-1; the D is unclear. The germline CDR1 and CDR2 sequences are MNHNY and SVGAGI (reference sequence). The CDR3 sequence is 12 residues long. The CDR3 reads CANSYANNEQFF. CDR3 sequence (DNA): TGTGCCAACAGTTACGCTAACAATGAGCAGTTCTTC.

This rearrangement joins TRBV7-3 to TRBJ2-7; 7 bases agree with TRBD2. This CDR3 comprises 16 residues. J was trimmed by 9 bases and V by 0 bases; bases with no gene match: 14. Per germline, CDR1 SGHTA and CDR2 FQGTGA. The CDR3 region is CASSLTPGTPGGRQYF. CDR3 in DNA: TGTGCCAGCAGCTTAACGCCGGGGACTCCGGGGGGTCGGCAGTACTTC.

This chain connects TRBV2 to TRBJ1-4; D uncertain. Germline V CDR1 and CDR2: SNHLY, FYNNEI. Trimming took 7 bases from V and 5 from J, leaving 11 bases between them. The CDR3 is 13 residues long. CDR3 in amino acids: CASIQERNEKLFF. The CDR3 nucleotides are TGTGCCAGCATTCAGGAGCGCAATGAAAAACTGTTTTTT. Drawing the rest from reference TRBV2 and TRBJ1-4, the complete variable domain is EPEVTQTPSHQVTQMGQEVILRCVPISNHLYFYWYRQILGQKVEFLVSFYNNEISEKSEIFDDQFSVERPDGSNFTLKIRSTKLEDSAMYFCASIQERNEKLFFGSGTQLSVL.

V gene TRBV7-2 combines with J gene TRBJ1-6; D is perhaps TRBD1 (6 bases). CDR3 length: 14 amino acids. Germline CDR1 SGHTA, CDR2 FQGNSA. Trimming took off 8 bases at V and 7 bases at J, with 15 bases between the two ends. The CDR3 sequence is CASGGRGRNSPLHF. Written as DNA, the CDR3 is TGTGCCAGCGGGGGCAGGGGTCGGAATTCACCCCTCCACTTT.

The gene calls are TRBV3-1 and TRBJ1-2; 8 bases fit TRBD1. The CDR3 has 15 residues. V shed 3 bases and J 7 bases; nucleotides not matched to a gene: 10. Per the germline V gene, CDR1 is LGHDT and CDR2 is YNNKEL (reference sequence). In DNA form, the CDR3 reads TGTGCCAGCAGCCATCCTGGACAGGGATGGCGTGGCTACACCTTC. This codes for CASSHPGQGWRGYTF. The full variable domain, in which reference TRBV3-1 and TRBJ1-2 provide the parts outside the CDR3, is DTAVSQTPKYLVTQMGNDKSIKCEQNLGHDTMYWYKQDSKKFLKIMFSYNNKELIINETVPNRFSPKSPDKAHLNLHINSLELGDSAVYFCASSHPGQGWRGYTFGSGTRLTVV.

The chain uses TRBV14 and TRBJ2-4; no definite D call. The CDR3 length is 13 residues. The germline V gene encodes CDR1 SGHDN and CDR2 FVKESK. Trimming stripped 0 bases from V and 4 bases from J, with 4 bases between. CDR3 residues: CASSQDQKNIQYF. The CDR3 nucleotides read TGTGCCAGCAGCCAAGACCAGAAAAACATTCAGTACTTC.

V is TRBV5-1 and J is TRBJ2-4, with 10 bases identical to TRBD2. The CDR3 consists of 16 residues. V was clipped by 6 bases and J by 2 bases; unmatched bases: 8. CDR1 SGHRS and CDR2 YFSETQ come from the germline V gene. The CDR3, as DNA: TGCGCCAGCACCCCTAGCGGGGGCGGGACCAAAAACATTCAGTACTTC. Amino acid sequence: CASTPSGGGTKNIQYF.

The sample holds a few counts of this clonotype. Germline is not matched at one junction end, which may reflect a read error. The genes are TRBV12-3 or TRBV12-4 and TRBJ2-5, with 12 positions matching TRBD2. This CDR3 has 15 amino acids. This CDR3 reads CASSKTSGSGEAQYF. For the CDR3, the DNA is TGTGCCAGCAGTAAGACTAGCGGGAGCGGAGAGGCCCAGTACTTC.

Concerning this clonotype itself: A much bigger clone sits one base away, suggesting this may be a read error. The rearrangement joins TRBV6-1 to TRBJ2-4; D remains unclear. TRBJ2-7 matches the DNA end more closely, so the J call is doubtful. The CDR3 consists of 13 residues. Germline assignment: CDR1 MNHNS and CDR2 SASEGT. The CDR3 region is CASSATDCYEQYF. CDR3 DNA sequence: TGTGCCAGCAGTGCAACAGATTGCTACGAGCAGTACTTC.

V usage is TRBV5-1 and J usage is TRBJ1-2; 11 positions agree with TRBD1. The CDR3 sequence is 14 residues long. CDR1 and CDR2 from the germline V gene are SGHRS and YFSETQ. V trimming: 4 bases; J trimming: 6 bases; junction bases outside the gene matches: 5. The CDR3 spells CASSATGQGDGYTF. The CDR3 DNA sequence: TGCGCCAGCAGCGCGACGGGACAGGGGGATGGCTACACCTTC.

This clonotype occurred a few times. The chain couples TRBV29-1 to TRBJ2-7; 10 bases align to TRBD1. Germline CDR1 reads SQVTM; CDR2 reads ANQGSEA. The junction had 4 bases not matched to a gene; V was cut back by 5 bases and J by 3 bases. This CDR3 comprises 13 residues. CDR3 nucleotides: TGCAGCGTTCCGGGACAGGGGTTCTACGAGCAGTACTTC. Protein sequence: CSVPGQGFYEQYF.

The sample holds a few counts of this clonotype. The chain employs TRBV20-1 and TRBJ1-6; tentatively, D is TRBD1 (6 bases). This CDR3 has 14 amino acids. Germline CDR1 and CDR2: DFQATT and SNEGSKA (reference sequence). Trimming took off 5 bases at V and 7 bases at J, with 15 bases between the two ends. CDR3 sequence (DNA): TGCAGTGCTGTTACAGGGATGGGAAATTCACCCCTCCACTTT. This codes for CSAVTGMGNSPLHF.

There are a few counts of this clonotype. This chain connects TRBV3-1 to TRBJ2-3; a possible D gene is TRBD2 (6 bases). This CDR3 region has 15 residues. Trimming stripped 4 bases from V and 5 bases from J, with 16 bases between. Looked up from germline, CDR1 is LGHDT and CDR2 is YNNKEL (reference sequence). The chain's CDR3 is CASSPGGNVGDTQYF. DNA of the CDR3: TGTGCCAGCAGCCCGGGCGGGAACGTGGGAGATACGCAGTATTTT.

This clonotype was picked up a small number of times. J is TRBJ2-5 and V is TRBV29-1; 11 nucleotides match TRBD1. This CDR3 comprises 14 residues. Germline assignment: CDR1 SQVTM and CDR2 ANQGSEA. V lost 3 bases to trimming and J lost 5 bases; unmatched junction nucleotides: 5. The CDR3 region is CSVEWTGGLETQYF. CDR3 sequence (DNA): TGCAGCGTTGAGTGGACAGGGGGCTTGGAGACCCAGTACTTC.

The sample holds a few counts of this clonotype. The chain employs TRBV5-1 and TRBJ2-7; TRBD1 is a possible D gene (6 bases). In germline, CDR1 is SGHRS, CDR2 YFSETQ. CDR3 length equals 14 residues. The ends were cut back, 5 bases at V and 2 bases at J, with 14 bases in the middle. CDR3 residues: CASSLQGPTYEQYF. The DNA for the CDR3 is TGCGCCAGCAGTCTACAGGGCCCTACCTACGAGCAGTACTTC.

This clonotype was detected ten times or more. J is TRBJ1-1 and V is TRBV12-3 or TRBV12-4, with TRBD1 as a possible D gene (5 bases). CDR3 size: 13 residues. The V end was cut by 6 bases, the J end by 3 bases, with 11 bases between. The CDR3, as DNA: TGTGCCAGCAGCTTACGGGGGGACACTGAAGCTTTCTTT. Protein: CASSLRGDTEAFF.

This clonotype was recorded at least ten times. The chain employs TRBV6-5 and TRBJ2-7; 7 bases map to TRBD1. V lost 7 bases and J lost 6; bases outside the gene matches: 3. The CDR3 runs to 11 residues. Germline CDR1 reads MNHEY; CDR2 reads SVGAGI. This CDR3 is CASTSGGEQYF. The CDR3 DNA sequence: TGTGCCAGCACATCAGGGGGCGAGCAGTACTTC.